This T cell receptor (beta chain) was identified during a study of identical twins. The CDR3 is made up of 11 amino acids. V gave up 5 bases and J gave up 9 bases, with 8 bases separating them. MiXCR, run by TCRdb on the 5' RACE reads, gives a single entry per CDR3 protein. In the table there are fewer than 450,000 distinct CDR3 sequences, roughly 9% of which are singletons. The chain carries TRBV12-3 or TRBV12-4 and TRBJ2-1; D is ambiguous. The sequence derives from a woman in her fifties or sixties in good health. The specimen was naive T cells sorted from blood. CDR3 DNA sequence: TGTGCCAGCAGTCGAAAGATTGAGCAGTTCTTC. Protein product: CASSRKIEQFF.